This passage covers 10 T cell receptor beta chains from one sample sequenced in a study of blood T cell repertoires in COVID-19. Profiled with immunoSEQ multiplex PCR; TCRdb holds only in-frame clones, not every one. The sample has 400,000 to 450,000 clones; around 88% are singletons. What was sequenced was peripheral blood. The receptor source for this set is a woman in her fifties or sixties with COVID-19, enrolled during active disease.

V and J are TRBV29-1 and TRBJ1-2; D gene unclear. Per the germline V gene, CDR1 is SQVTM and CDR2 is ANQGSEA. With 3 bases removed from V and 4 bases from J, the gap between germline ends came to 12 bases. The CDR3 has 13 amino acids. DNA for the CDR3: TGCAGCGTTGATCCCACTCCCCCCTATGGCTACACCTTC. As protein: CSVDPTPPYGYTF.

The gene calls are TRBV6-5 and TRBJ2-2; the D is unclear. The CDR3 consists of 13 residues. Trimming removed 8 bases at V and 4 bases at J, with 11 bases between. CDR1 MNHEY and CDR2 SVGAGI come from the germline V gene. The CDR3 DNA sequence: TGTGCCAGCGCCCGGGTGACCACCGGGGAGCTGTTTTTT. Protein: CASARVTTGELFF.

This clone has a handful of counts. This chain links TRBV7-3 with TRBJ1-6; 8 positions agree with TRBD1. The CDR3 is 15 residues long. V gave up 5 bases and J gave up 10 bases; unmatched junction bases: 10. Germline V lookup: CDR1 SGHTA, CDR2 FQGTGA. CDR3 sequence reads: CASSLTDREGSPLHF. The CDR3 DNA reads TGTGCCAGCAGCCTTACGGACAGGGAGGGCTCACCCCTCCACTTT. The whole variable domain, filled in from reference TRBV7-3 and TRBJ1-6, reads GAGVSQTPSNKVTEKGKYVELRCDPISGHTALYWYRQSLGQGPEFLIYFQGTGAADDSGLPNDRFFAVRPEGSVSTLKIQRTERGDSAVYLCASSLTDREGSPLHFGNGTRLTVT.

This clone was recorded only once. The chain joins TRBV6-1 to TRBJ2-3; 8 bases agree with TRBD1. The CDR3 extends over 16 amino acids. Germline CDR1 MNHNS, CDR2 SASEGT. J was trimmed by 6 bases and V by 4 bases; bases with no gene match: 12. The CDR3: CASSGTARGPGDTQYF. Written as DNA, the CDR3 is TGTGCCAGCAGTGGTACTGCCAGGGGGCCAGGGGATACGCAGTATTTT.

A single count supports this clone. The chain joins TRBV2 to TRBJ2-2, with a tentative D call TRBD2 (6 bases). The CDR3 consists of 16 residues. Per germline, CDR1 SNHLY and CDR2 FYNNEI. Trimming removed 2 bases at V and 2 bases at J, with 12 bases between. The CDR3 loop reads CASSERVAENTGELFF. CDR3 sequence (DNA): TGTGCCAGCAGTGAACGGGTAGCGGAAAACACCGGGGAGCTGTTTTTT.

This clone came up a few times. The chain employs TRBV21-1 and TRBJ2-1; the table's D gene call, TRBD2, was not cross checked with the DNA. TRBV21-1 is annotated as a pseudogene. This CDR3 region has 14 residues. The CDR3 DNA follows: TGTGCCAGCAGCAAAGGCGGGGATCTCAATGAGCAGTTCTTC. The encoded protein is CASSKGGDLNEQFF.

This clone was detected once. J is TRBJ2-7 and V is TRBV29-1; TRBD2 agrees at 10 bases. With 3 bases clipped from V and 1 base from J, the junction kept 6 bases outside the gene matches. Germline V gene sequence: CDR1 SQVTM, CDR2 ANQGSEA. The CDR3 totals 15 residues. Here the CDR3 DNA reads TGCAGCGTTGATGCGCTAGCGGGGGAGTCCTACGAGCAGTACTTC. Translation gives CSVDALAGESYEQYF.

The chain links TRBV2 to TRBJ1-4; TRBD1 might be the D (5 bases). Looked up from germline, CDR1 is SNHLY and CDR2 is FYNNEI. This CDR3 has 13 residues. Trimming stripped 6 bases from V and 3 bases from J, with 8 bases between. CDR3: CASRGGANEKLFF. The CDR3 DNA follows: TGTGCCAGCAGAGGAGGGGCTAATGAAAAACTGTTTTTT.

The genes are TRBV28 and TRBJ1-2; unclear D gene. There are 16 residues in the CDR3. Germline values: CDR1 MDHEN, CDR2 SYDVKM. The V end lost 4 bases, the J end lost 4 bases, and 19 bases lay between the germline ends. The CDR3 nucleotides are TGTGCCAGCAGTTCGACCCAGTACAGTCTCCCCTATGGCTACACCTTC. Protein: CASSSTQYSLPYGYTF.

The chain carries TRBV6-5 and TRBJ1-2; unclear D gene. Between the trimmed V and J ends, which lost 5 bases and 4 bases, there was a span of 14 bases. Germline CDR1 reads MNHEY; CDR2 reads SVGAGI. The CDR3 loop spans 14 amino acids. The CDR3: CASSPLPASYGYTF. In DNA form, the CDR3 reads TGTGCCAGCAGTCCCCTGCCAGCGAGCTATGGCTACACCTTC.